Following are 28 T cell receptor beta chains from one sample sequenced in a study of vaccination and CD4 T cells after COVID-19. For these TCRs, the target antigens are not known. Documented treatment: approximately 9-day PBMC culture with coronavirus spike peptide pools or control peptides (ViraFEST assay). Scientists ran DNA taken from cultured CD4+ T cells through the Oncomine TCR Beta short-read assay for sequencing. TCRdb re-called the PCR reads through MiXCR, storing one row per CDR3 protein. The sample holds 20,000 to 25,000 distinct CDR3 sequences, under 45% seen once. The material sequenced was CD4+ T cells from blood, cultured in vitro, taken before SARS-CoV-2 vaccination. The receptors here all came from a human donor who received a COVID-19 vaccine.

The V gene is TRBV7-9, the J gene TRBJ1-1, with D tentatively TRBD1 (5 bases). The CDR3 contains 12 residues. CDR1 is SEHNR, CDR2 FQNEAQ, per germline (reference sequence). The V end was cut by 5 bases, the J end by 5 bases, with 9 bases between. For the CDR3, the DNA is TGTGCCAGCAGCCGCAGGGTGACTGAAGCTTTCTTT. Protein: CASSRRVTEAFF. The full variable domain, in which reference TRBV7-9 and TRBJ1-1 provide the parts outside the CDR3, is DTGVSQNPRHKITKRGQNVTFRCDPISEHNRLYWYRQTLGQGPEFLTYFQNEAQLEKSRLLSDRFSAERPKGSFSTLEIQRTEQGDSAMYLCASSRRVTEAFFGQGTRLTVV.

This rearrangement joins TRBV20-1 to TRBJ2-3; D unclear. The V gene's germline CDR1 is DFQATT and CDR2 SNEGSKA (reference sequence). The ends were cut back, 7 bases at V and 1 base at J, with 15 bases in the middle. This CDR3 has 14 amino acids. In nucleotides, the CDR3 is TGCAGTGTTTGGACCGGGCAGGGCACAGATACGCAGTATTTT. Translation: CSVWTGQGTDTQYF.

The CDR3 DNA is TGCAGTGCTAGAGGTTCGGGTGCGGGGGGGACGAACATTCAGTACTTC. Protein sequence: CSARGSGAGGTNIQYF. The chain employs TRBV20-1 and TRBJ2-4; 9 bases are shared with TRBD2. The CDR3 is 16 amino acids. Trimming at V came to 1 base and at J to 7 bases, leaving 11 bases not matched to a gene. CDR1 is DFQATT and CDR2 is SNEGSKA in the germline V gene (reference sequence).

The chain joins TRBV11-2 to TRBJ1-2, with D uncertain. Trimming removed 1 base from V and 2 bases from J, with 11 bases in between. Germline CDR1 reads SGHAT; CDR2 reads FQNNGV. The CDR3 extends over 15 amino acids. Written as DNA, the CDR3 is TGTGCCAGCAGCTTAGCTGCGTACAGAAACTATGGCTACACCTTC. The encoded protein is CASSLAAYRNYGYTF.

The chain has TRBV6-1 and TRBJ1-2, with D maybe TRBD1 (5 bases). This CDR3 is built from 15 residues. Germline V gene lookup returns CDR1 MNHNS and CDR2 SASEGT. V was pared by 8 bases and J by 4 bases, with 20 bases between. CDR3 residues: CASARDRKLLYGYTF. CDR3 in DNA: TGTGCCAGCGCCCGGGACCGAAAATTACTCTATGGCTACACCTTC.

J is TRBJ2-3 and V is TRBV29-1, with D possibly being TRBD1 (6 bases). Trimming left V 3 bases short and J 5 bases short, with 15 bases between. Germline loops: CDR1 SQVTM, CDR2 ANQGSEA. CDR3 length equals 14 residues. CDR3 nucleotides: TGCAGCGTTGACACAGGGCCACTGCTAGATACGCAGTATTTT. Translating gives CSVDTGPLLDTQYF.

The rearrangement uses TRBV6-1 and TRBJ1-2; D is possibly TRBD1 (5 bases). The CDR3 is made up of 13 amino acids. Trimming took off 2 bases at V and 5 bases at J, with 9 bases between the two ends. CDR1 is MNHNS, CDR2 SASEGT, per germline. The CDR3, as DNA: TGTGCCAGCAGTGAACAGGGTTTATATGGCTACACCTTC. Its protein is CASSEQGLYGYTF.

The V and J genes are TRBV20-1 and TRBJ2-3; 8 nucleotides line up with TRBD2. Germline lookup yields CDR1 DFQATT and CDR2 SNEGSKA (reference sequence). The junction had 5 bases not matched to a gene; V was cut back by 0 bases and J by 0 bases. This CDR3 region has 16 residues. The CDR3 region has the DNA TGCAGTGCTAGAGATCCCAGCGGGGGAAGCACAGATACGCAGTATTTT. Protein: CSARDPSGGSTDTQYF.

This sequence joins TRBV29-1 and TRBJ2-5; possible D gene TRBD2, 5 bases. The germline V and J ends were trimmed by 8 bases and 5 bases, with 15 bases remaining between them. The CDR3 sequence is 12 residues long. The germline V gene has CDR1 SQVTM and CDR2 ANQGSEA. CDR3 sequence (DNA): TGCAGCACCGGCGGGTCGGGGGAGACCCAGTACTTC. Translation: CSTGGSGETQYF.

CDR3 residues: CASSLRSGLAGDEQFF. In DNA form, the CDR3 reads TGCGCCAGCAGCCTGAGATCTGGTCTAGCGGGGGATGAGCAGTTCTTC. J is TRBJ2-1 and V is TRBV5-1; 10 bases fit TRBD2. The J segment lost 8 bases and the V segment lost 4 bases, leaving 12 bases of the junction unmatched. Germline CDR1 reads SGHRS; CDR2 reads YFSETQ. This CDR3 contains 16 residues.

V is TRBV7-9 and J is TRBJ2-2; 14 nucleotides align to TRBD2. The V gene's germline CDR1 is SEHNR and CDR2 FQNEAQ (reference sequence). V trimming: 6 bases; J trimming: 3 bases; junction bases outside the gene matches: 6. The CDR3 has 17 residues. This chain's CDR3 is CASRGTSGGRDTGELFF. The CDR3, as DNA: TGTGCCAGCAGGGGGACTAGCGGGGGCCGGGACACCGGGGAGCTGTTTTTT.

The sample holds a few counts of this clonotype. The V call is TRBV7-6, the J call TRBJ1-6, with a weak D call TRBD1 (5 bases). CDR3 length: 16 residues. V was pared by 4 bases and J by 6 bases, with 16 bases between. Germline V gene lookup returns CDR1 SGHVS and CDR2 FNYEAQ. In DNA form, the CDR3 reads TGTGCCAGCAGCTCCGAGTCCAGGGTAACTAATTCACCCCTCCACTTT. It specifies CASSSESRVTNSPLHF.

The V call is TRBV5-5, the J call TRBJ1-2, with 7 bases aligning to TRBD1. J gave up 1 base and V 0 bases, and 0 bases lay outside the gene matches. The CDR3 is made up of 14 amino acids. Germline assignment: CDR1 SGHKS and CDR2 YYEKEE (reference sequence). The CDR3 coding sequence is TGTGCCAGCAGCTTGGGACAGGGTAACTATGGCTACACCTTC. Protein product: CASSLGQGNYGYTF. Full variable domain (rest looked up from reference TRBV5-5 and TRBJ1-2): DAGVTQSPTHLIKTRGQQVTLRCSPISGHKSVSWYQQVLGQGPQFIFQYYEKEERGRGNFPDRFSARQFPNYSSELNVNALLLGDSALYLCASSLGQGNYGYTFGSGTRLTVV.

The chain couples TRBV24-1 to TRBJ2-1; TRBD2 agrees at 10 bases. The CDR3 has 18 amino acids. V shed 0 bases and J 0 bases; nucleotides not matched to a gene: 4. The germline gives CDR1 KGHDR, CDR2 SFDVKD. CDR3 DNA sequence: TGTGCCACCAGTGATTTGGGTAGCGGGGGGCACTCCTACAATGAGCAGTTCTTC. The encoded protein is CATSDLGSGGHSYNEQFF.

The chain employs TRBV30 and TRBJ2-3; weak D call: TRBD1 (5 bases). Germline V lookup: CDR1 GTSNPN, CDR2 SVGIG (reference sequence). This CDR3 is built from 13 residues. Trimming removed 2 bases at V and 6 bases at J, with 12 bases between. In DNA form, the CDR3 reads TGTGCCTGGAGTCCACAGGAAGGGGATACGCAGTATTTT. Protein sequence: CAWSPQEGDTQYF.

V and J are TRBV12-3 or TRBV12-4 and TRBJ2-5; possibly TRBD2 for D (5 bases). There are 16 residues in the CDR3. Trimming removed 2 bases at V and 4 bases at J, with 17 bases between. The CDR3: CASSLRPTKLPETQYF. DNA of the CDR3: TGTGCCAGCAGTTTACGCCCGACTAAACTTCCAGAGACCCAGTACTTC.

On this clonotype: At one end the junction does not follow the germline gene, possibly because of a read error. The CDR3 region is CAISDHTGPPQPQHF. CDR3 in DNA: TGTGCCATTAGTGACCATACAGGGCCTCCTCAGCCCCAGCATTTT. The chain couples TRBV10-3 to TRBJ1-5; D might be TRBD1 (6 bases). CDR3 length: 15 residues. CDR1 is ENHRY and CDR2 is SYGVKD in the germline V gene.

In DNA, the CDR3 is TGCAGTGCTAGAGGGGCTAGCGGGGGAAACACAGATACGCAGTATTTT. This translates into CSARGASGGNTDTQYF. The chain links TRBV20-1 to TRBJ2-3, with 10 bases identical to TRBD2. J lost 2 bases, V lost 1 base, and 6 bases had no gene match. The CDR3 contains 16 residues. Per germline, CDR1 DFQATT and CDR2 SNEGSKA (reference sequence).

The table lists this clonotype with a few counts. This chain links TRBV24-1 with TRBJ2-3; 10 positions agree with TRBD2. This CDR3 is 17 amino acids long. CDR1 and CDR2 from the germline V gene are KGHDR and SFDVKD. The V and J ends lost 3 bases and 2 bases, in that order; junction bases with no gene match: 7. The CDR3 is CATSDRGSGGYTDTQYF. The CDR3 DNA reads as TGTGCCACCAGTGATCGAGGTAGCGGGGGGTACACAGATACGCAGTATTTT.

This chain links TRBV11-3 with TRBJ2-7; D gene uncertain. CDR1 SGHNT and CDR2 YENEEA come from the germline V gene. V gave up 5 bases and J gave up 1 base, with 9 bases separating them. This CDR3 is 13 amino acids long. The DNA for the CDR3 is TGTGCCAGCAGCCCGGGTAGATCCTACGAGCAGTACTTC. Its protein product is CASSPGRSYEQYF.

This clonotype has more than one count but fewer than ten. The J gene is TRBJ2-1, the V gene TRBV18; 10 bases line up with TRBD2. Germline V gives CDR1 KGHSH, CDR2 LQKENI. The ends lost 4 bases at V and 4 bases at J; junction bases unmatched: 4. The CDR3 totals 15 residues. The DNA for the CDR3 is TGTGCCAGCTCACTTCTAGCGGGGGAGTACAATGAGCAGTTCTTC. Protein sequence: CASSLLAGEYNEQFF.

This clonotype was picked up a small number of times. The chain combines TRBV6-1 with TRBJ1-2, with 9 bases lining up with TRBD1. This CDR3 has 14 amino acids. Trimming removed 6 bases from V and 5 bases from J; junction bases left unmatched: 7. Germline CDR1 and CDR2: MNHNS and SASEGT. The CDR3 nucleotides are TGTGCCAGCAGATCCCCGGGGACAGGGTATGGCTACACCTTC. Its protein is CASRSPGTGYGYTF.

This rearrangement joins TRBV6-1 to TRBJ1-1; weak D call: TRBD1 (5 bases). Looked up from germline, CDR1 is MNHNS and CDR2 is SASEGT. This CDR3 is 11 amino acids long. The ends were cut back, 7 bases at V and 5 bases at J, with 8 bases in the middle. The CDR3 nucleotides are TGTGCCAGCAAGGGGAGGACTGAAGCTTTCTTT. This gives the protein CASKGRTEAFF.

This clonotype turned up a few times. The rearrangement joins TRBV20-1 to TRBJ1-1; D gene ambiguous. Trimming cost V 1 base and J 4 bases, with 10 bases left between them. Germline V CDR1 and CDR2: DFQATT, SNEGSKA (reference sequence). The CDR3 runs 13 residues. The CDR3 nucleotides are TGCAGTGCTAGAGTCCCGGGAGGCACTGAAGCTTTCTTT. Its translation: CSARVPGGTEAFF.

This chain links TRBV6-1 with TRBJ2-4; 7 positions agree with TRBD1. The V segment lost 6 bases and the J segment 8 bases; nucleotides outside the gene matches: 7. The CDR3 extends over 13 amino acids. Germline V lookup: CDR1 MNHNS, CDR2 SASEGT. The CDR3 DNA sequence: TGTGCCAGCAGAAGAGACAGGGTAGACATTCAGTACTTC. Its protein product is CASRRDRVDIQYF.

This rearrangement joins TRBV11-2 to TRBJ2-5; 12 nucleotides align to TRBD2. The germline V gene encodes CDR1 SGHAT and CDR2 FQNNGV. V shed 8 bases and J 1 base; nucleotides not matched to a gene: 5. The CDR3 totals 15 residues. The CDR3 region has the DNA TGTGCCAGCGGGCTAGCGGGGGGGCCCCAAGAGACCCAGTACTTC. Its translation is CASGLAGGPQETQYF.

The CDR3 DNA sequence: TGTGCCAGCAGCGACACCTACACCGGGGAGCTGTTTTTT. Protein product: CASSDTYTGELFF. The chain employs TRBV21-1 and TRBJ2-2. TRBV21-1 is flagged as a pseudogene. This CDR3 is 13 amino acids long.

This clonotype was observed a few times. V is TRBV11-3 and J is TRBJ2-3; 7 nucleotides align to TRBD2. V lost 3 bases and J lost 6; bases outside the gene matches: 12. The V gene's germline CDR1 is SGHNT and CDR2 YENEEA. The CDR3 has 16 residues. The CDR3 spells CASSFSGGGYSDTQYF. The CDR3 DNA is TGTGCCAGCAGCTTTTCTGGCGGGGGTTACAGCGATACGCAGTATTTT. The complete variable domain, with remaining parts taken from reference TRBV11-3 and TRBJ2-3, reads EAGVVQSPRYKIIEKKQPVAFWCNPISGHNTLYWYLQNLGQGPELLIRYENEEAVDDSQLPKDRFSAERLKGVDSTLKIQPAELGDSAVYLCASSFSGGGYSDTQYFGPGTRLTVL.